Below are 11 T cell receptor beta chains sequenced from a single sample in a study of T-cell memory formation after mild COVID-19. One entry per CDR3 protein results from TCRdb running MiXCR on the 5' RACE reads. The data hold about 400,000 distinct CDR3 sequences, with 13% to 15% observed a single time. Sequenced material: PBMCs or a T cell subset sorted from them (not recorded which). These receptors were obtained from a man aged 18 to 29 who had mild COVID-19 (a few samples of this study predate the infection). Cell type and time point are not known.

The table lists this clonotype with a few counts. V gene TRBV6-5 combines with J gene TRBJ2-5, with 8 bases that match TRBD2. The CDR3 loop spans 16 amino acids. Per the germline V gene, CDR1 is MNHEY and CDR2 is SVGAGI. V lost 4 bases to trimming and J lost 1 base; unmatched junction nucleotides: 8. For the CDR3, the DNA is TGTGCCAGCAGTTCCATAGCGGGGTGGACCCAAGAGACCCAGTACTTC. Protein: CASSSIAGWTQETQYF.

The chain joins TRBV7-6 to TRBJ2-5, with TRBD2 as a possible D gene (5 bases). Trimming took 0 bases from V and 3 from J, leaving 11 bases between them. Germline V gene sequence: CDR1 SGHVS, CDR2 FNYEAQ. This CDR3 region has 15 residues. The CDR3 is CASSLATGVKETQYF. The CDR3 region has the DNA TGTGCCAGCAGCTTAGCGACCGGGGTTAAAGAGACCCAGTACTTC. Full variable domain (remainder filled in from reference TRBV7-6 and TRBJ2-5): GAGVSQSPRYKVTKRGQDVALRCDPISGHVSLYWYRQALGQGPEFLTYFNYEAQQDKSGLPNDRFSAERPEGSISTLTIQRTEQRDSAMYRCASSLATGVKETQYFGPGTRLLVL.

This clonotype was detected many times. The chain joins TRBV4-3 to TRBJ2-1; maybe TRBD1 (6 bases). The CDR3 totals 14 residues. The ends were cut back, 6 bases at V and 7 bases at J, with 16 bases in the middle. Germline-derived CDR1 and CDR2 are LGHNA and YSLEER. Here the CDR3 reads CASSKQGLYNEQFF. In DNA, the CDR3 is TGCGCCAGCAGTAAACAGGGATTATATAATGAGCAGTTCTTC.

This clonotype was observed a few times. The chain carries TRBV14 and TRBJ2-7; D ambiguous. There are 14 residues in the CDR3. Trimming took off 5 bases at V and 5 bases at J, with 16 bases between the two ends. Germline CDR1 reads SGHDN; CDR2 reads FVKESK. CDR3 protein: CASSSYRRVHEQYF. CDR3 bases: TGTGCCAGCAGCTCGTACCGACGGGTCCACGAGCAGTACTTC.

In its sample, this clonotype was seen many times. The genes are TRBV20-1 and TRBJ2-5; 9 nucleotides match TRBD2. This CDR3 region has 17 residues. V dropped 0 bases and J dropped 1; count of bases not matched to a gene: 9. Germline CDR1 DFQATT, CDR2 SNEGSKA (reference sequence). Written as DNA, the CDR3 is TGCAGTGCTAGAGATTTTGGCCAGCGGGGGGCCCAAGAGACCCAGTACTTC. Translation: CSARDFGQRGAQETQYF.

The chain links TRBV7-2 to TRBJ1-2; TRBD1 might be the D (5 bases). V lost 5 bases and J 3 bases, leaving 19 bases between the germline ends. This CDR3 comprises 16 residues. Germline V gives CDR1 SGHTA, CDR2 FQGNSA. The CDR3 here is CASSGGWTELDYGYTF. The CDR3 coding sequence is TGTGCCAGCAGCGGGGGATGGACGGAACTTGACTATGGCTACACCTTC.

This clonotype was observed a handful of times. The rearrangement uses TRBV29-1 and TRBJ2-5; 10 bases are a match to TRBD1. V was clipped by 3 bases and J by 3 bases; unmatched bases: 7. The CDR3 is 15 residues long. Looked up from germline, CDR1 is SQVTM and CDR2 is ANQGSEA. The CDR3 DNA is TGCAGCGTTGAGCCTGAAGGGACAGGGGAAGAGACCCAGTACTTC. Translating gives CSVEPEGTGEETQYF.

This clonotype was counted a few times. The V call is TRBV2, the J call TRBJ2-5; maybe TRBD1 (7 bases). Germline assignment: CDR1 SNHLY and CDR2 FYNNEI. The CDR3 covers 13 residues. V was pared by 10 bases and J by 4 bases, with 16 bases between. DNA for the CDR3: TGTGCCACCCTTCAGGGGGGAGGAGAGACCCAGTACTTC. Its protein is CATLQGGGETQYF.

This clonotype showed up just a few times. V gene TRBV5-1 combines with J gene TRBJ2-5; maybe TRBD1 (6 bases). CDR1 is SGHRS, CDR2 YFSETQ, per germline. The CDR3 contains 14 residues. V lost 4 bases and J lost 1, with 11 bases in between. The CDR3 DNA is TGCGCCAGCAGCACCGGACAGACCCAAGAGACCCAGTACTTC. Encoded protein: CASSTGQTQETQYF.

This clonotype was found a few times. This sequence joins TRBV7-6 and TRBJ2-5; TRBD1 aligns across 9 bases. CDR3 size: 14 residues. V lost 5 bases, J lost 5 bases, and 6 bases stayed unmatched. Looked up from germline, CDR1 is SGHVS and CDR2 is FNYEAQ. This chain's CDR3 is CASSPWTGAETQYF. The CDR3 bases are TGTGCCAGCAGCCCATGGACAGGGGCCGAGACCCAGTACTTC.

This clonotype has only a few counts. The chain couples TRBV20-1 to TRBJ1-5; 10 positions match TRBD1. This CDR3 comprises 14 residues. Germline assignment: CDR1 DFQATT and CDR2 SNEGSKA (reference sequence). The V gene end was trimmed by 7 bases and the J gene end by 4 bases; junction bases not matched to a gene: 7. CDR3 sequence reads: CSGLRGQGNQPQHF. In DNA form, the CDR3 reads TGCAGTGGGTTACGGGGACAGGGGAATCAGCCCCAGCATTTT.